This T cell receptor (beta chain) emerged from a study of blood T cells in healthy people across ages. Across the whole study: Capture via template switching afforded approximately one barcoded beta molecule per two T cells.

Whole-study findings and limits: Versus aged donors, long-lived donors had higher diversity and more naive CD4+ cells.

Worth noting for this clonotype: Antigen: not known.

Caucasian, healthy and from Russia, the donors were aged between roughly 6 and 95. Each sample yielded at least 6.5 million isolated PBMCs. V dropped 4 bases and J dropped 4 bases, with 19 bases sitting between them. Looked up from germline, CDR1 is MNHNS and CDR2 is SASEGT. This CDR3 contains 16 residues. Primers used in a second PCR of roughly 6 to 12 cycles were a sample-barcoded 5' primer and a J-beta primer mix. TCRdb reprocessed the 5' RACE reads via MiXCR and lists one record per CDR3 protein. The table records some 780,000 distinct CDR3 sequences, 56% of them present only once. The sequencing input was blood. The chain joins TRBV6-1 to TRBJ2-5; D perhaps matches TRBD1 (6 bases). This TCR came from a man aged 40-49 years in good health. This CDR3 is CASSVRQDPSGETQYF. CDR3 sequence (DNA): TGTGCCAGCAGTGTCCGACAGGACCCATCAGGAGAGACCCAGTACTTC.